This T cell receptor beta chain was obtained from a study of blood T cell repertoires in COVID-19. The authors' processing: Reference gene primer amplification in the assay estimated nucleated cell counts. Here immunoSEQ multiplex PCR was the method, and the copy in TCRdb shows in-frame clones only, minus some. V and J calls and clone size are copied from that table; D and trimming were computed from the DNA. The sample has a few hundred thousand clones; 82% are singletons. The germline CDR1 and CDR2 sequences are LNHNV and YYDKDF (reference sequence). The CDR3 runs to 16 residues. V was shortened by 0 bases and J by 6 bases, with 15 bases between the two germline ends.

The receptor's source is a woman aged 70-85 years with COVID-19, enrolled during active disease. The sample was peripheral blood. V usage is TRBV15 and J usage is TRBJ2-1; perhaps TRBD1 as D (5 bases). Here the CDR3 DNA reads TGTGCCACCAGCAGAGAATTGGGGCTTTGGGGCAATGAGCAGTTCTTC. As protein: CATSRELGLWGNEQFF.